This T cell receptor beta chain was profiled in a study of shared clonotypes between healthy human individuals. The CDR3 sequence is 14 residues long. V dropped 7 bases and J dropped 4 bases, with 14 bases sitting between them. Per the germline V gene, CDR1 is MDHEN and CDR2 is SYDVKM. Genomic DNA from each subset was divided evenly over several immunoSEQ plates. The method was immunoSEQ multiplex PCR; TCRdb's version includes in-frame clones alone and lacks a portion of them. The sample lists a few hundred thousand clones; just over 95% were seen once. The chain recombines TRBV28 with TRBJ1-5; D is undetermined. This sequence was found in a man aged 30 to 45 in good health. The specimen was memory CD8+ T cells sorted from blood. The sample's subset: CD45RO+ cells pooled with CCR7-negative TemRA cells. The CDR3 nucleotides are TGTGCCAGCAAGCCAGGTTCGTGGAATCAGCCCCAGCATTTT. This gives the protein CASKPGSWNQPQHF.